The source of this T cell receptor (beta chain) is a study of cytomegalovirus exposure and HLA in healthy donors. Researchers ran the PCR with 60 Vbeta and 13 Jbeta primers. Clones were read by immunoSEQ multiplex PCR, and TCRdb kept only the in-frame ones, dropping some. The data contain around 150,000 clones, roughly 80% of them singletons. This CDR3 has 14 residues. V was cut by 4 bases and J by 1 base, with 10 bases left in between. CDR1 and CDR2 from the germline V gene are SGHRS and YFSETQ. Regarding donors, all were healthy bone marrow donors. The genes are TRBV5-1 and TRBJ2-3; a possible D gene is TRBD1 (5 bases). The clonotype comes from a male donor in good health and CMV-seronegative. The sequenced sample was PBMCs. The CDR3 nucleotides read TGCGCCAGCAGCGAAAGGGGCCGCACAGATACGCAGTATTTT. Translating gives CASSERGRTDTQYF.